This TCR beta chain was documented in a study of lymphopenia after photon versus proton radiotherapy. Some clones are missing from TCRdb's copy, which holds only in-frame ones; the method was immunoSEQ multiplex PCR. Of around 55,000 clones listed, approximately 84% are singletons. This CDR3 contains 15 residues. Germline V CDR1 and CDR2: GTSNPN, SVGIG (reference sequence). The ends lost 4 bases at V and 9 bases at J; junction bases unmatched: 10. As concerns this clone: What it binds is unknown.

The study's findings and limits: A bigger post-nadir fall in TCR diversity correlated inversely with survival time in deceased patients. Only patients who died were analyzed for survival; proton advantage is unproven. Relative stability marked proton patients; photon patients lost diversity and naive cells. After lymphocyte nadir, photon-treated repertoires showed oligoclonal expansion, especially CD8+ Temra.

The TCR originated in a man aged 55 to 70 with pancreatic cancer. The specimen comprised peripheral blood, sampled from a patient treated with proton-based radiotherapy. This chain uses TRBV30 with TRBJ2-1, with TRBD2 matching 12 bases. CDR3 nucleotide sequence: TGTGCCTGGACTAAAGGACTAGCGGGATCTGTTGAGCAGTTCTTC. This translates into CAWTKGLAGSVEQFF.